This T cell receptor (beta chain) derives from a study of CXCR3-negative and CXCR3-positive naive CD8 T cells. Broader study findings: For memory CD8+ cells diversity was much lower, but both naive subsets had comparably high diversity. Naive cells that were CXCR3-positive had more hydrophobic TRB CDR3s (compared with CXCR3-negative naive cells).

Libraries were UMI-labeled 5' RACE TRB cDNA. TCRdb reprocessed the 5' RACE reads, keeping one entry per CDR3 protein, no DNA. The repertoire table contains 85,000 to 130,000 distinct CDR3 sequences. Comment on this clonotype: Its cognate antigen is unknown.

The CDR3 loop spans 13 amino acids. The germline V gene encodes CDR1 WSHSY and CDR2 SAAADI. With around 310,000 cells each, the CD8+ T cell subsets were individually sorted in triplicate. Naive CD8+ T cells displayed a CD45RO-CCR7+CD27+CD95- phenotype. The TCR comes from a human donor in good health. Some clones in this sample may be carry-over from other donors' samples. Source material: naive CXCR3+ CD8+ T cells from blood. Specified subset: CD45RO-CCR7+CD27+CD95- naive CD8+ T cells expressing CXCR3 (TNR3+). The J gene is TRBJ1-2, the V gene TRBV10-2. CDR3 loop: CASSDQPNYGYTF.